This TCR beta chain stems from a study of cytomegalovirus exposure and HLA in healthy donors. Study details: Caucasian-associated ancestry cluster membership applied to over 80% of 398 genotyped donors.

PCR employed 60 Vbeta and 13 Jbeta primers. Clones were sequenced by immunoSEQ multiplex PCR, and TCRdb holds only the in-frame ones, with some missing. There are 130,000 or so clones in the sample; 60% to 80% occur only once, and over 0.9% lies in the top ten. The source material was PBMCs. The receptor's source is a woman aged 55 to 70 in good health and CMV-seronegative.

CDR3 protein: CASRDRTEVYNEQFF. The CDR3 DNA reads as TGTGCCAGCAGGGACAGGACAGAAGTCTACAATGAGCAGTTCTTC. This chain uses TRBV6-6 with TRBJ2-1; 7 bases map to TRBD1. The J segment lost 3 bases and the V segment lost 6 bases, leaving 8 bases of the junction unmatched. The CDR3 is 15 amino acids. The germline gives CDR1 MNHNY, CDR2 SVGAGI (reference sequence).